This TCR beta chain was identified in a study of persistence of HIV-infected CD4 T cells. The immunoSEQ assay was version 4, run in survey mode. Sequencing was performed with immunoSEQ multiplex PCR; in TCRdb, only in-frame clones are kept and a portion is missing. Here the sample spans over 60,000 clones, under 80% being singletons. Overlapping HIV-1 Gag 15-mer peptides at approximately 1 ug per peptide per mL were used. CD40L-negative CD69-negative CD45RO-high memory CD4+ T cells were sorted as populations depleted of antigen-responding cells. Germline CDR1 and CDR2: LNHDA and SQIVND (reference sequence). V shed 3 bases, J shed 1 base, and the junction held 6 bases outside the gene matches. CDR3 length equals 16 residues. Comments on this clone: Its antigen is unknown.

This TCR derives from an adult man with HIV who was CMV-seropositive. The material sequenced was CD4+ T cells sorted from PBMCs after roughly 18-hour stimulation, taken from a patient who received antiretroviral therapy. The V gene is TRBV19, the J gene TRBJ2-3, with 8 nucleotides matching TRBD1. The CDR3 region has the DNA TGTGCCAGTAGTATTGGACAGGGCCGAGGCACAGATACGCAGTATTTT. Translated: CASSIGQGRGTDTQYF.